The rows below give T cell receptor beta chains drawn from one sample of a study of T cells after somatic rescue of genetic block. The assay was immunoSEQ multiplex PCR, and TCRdb's table has in-frame clones only and misses some. The sample holds about 68,000 clones, around 90% seen once. Sequencing input: peripheral blood mononuclear cells (PBMCs). Source of these receptors: a man aged 40-49 years. CDR3s include the opening cysteine and the closing phenylalanine or tryptophan. The order of the fields is clone size, D gene, J gene, V gene, CDR3 protein, CDR3 DNA. D genes are given only for firm matches. Expanded clones get a size class; other rows say once, few or many, or leave the size out.

abundance: NA; d_gene: NA; j_gene: TRBJ2-2; v_gene: TRBV19; CDR3aa: CASRGDSLNTGELFF; CDR3nt: TGTGCCAGTAGAGGAGACTCCCTAAACACCGGGGAGCTGTTTTTT
abundance: NA; d_gene: NA; j_gene: TRBJ2-5; v_gene: TRBV5-1; CDR3aa: CASSLVPSEETQYF; CDR3nt: TGCGCCAGCAGCTTGGTTCCTAGCGAAGAGACCCAGTACTTC
abundance: NA; d_gene: NA; j_gene: TRBJ2-7; v_gene: TRBV28; CDR3aa: CASGGTGPFYEQYF; CDR3nt: TGTGCCAGCGGAGGAACAGGCCCCTTCTACGAGCAGTACTTC
abundance: NA; d_gene: TRBD2; j_gene: TRBJ2-3; v_gene: TRBV19; CDR3aa: CASSGPPGAGGTDTQYF; CDR3nt: TGTGCCAGTAGCGGACCCCCGGGAGCGGGGGGCACAGATACGCAGTATTTT
abundance: NA; d_gene: TRBD1; j_gene: TRBJ1-1; v_gene: TRBV18; CDR3aa: CASSQGARTEAFF; CDR3nt: TGTGCCAGCTCCCAGGGGGCGCGCACTGAAGCTTTCTTT
abundance: once; d_gene: TRBD1; j_gene: TRBJ2-2; v_gene: TRBV18; CDR3aa: CASSPPSGGATGELFF; CDR3nt: TGTGCCAGCTCACCACCGTCAGGGGGCGCCACCGGGGAGCTGTTTTTT
abundance: NA; d_gene: NA; j_gene: TRBJ1-6; v_gene: TRBV27; CDR3aa: CASRDQGRNSPLHF; CDR3nt: TGTGCCAGCAGGGACCAGGGTAGGAATTCACCCCTCCACTTT
abundance: NA; d_gene: NA; j_gene: TRBJ1-1; v_gene: TRBV6-1; CDR3aa: CASSDRGSAGHTEAFF; CDR3nt: TGTGCCAGCAGTGATCGGGGGTCGGCAGGTCACACTGAAGCTTTCTTT
abundance: once; d_gene: TRBD2; j_gene: TRBJ2-7; v_gene: TRBV7-8; CDR3aa: CASSPTPGGGGKTYEQYF; CDR3nt: TGTGCCAGCAGCCCAACACCGGGAGGGGGGGGGAAGACCTACGAGCAGTACTTC
abundance: NA; d_gene: NA; j_gene: TRBJ2-1; v_gene: TRBV28; CDR3aa: CASYGGGAYSYNEQFF; CDR3nt: TGTGCCAGCTACGGAGGGGGAGCCTACTCCTACAATGAGCAGTTCTTC
abundance: NA; d_gene: NA; j_gene: TRBJ2-5; v_gene: TRBV6-1; CDR3aa: CASSEGNLQETQYF; CDR3nt: TGTGCCAGCAGTGAGGGTAATCTCCAAGAGACCCAGTACTTC
abundance: NA; d_gene: TRBD1; j_gene: TRBJ1-1; v_gene: TRBV6-6; CDR3aa: CASSWSRDRNTEAFF; CDR3nt: TGTGCCAGCAGTTGGTCCCGGGACAGGAACACTGAAGCTTTCTTT
abundance: NA; d_gene: NA; j_gene: TRBJ1-2; v_gene: TRBV25-1; CDR3aa: CASSDPQGDYTF; CDR3nt: TGTGCCAGCAGTGACCCACAGGGAGACTACACCTTC
abundance: NA; d_gene: NA; j_gene: TRBJ1-3; v_gene: TRBV5-1; CDR3aa: CASSPVGGSGNTIYF; CDR3nt: TGCGCCAGCAGCCCCGTTGGGGGCTCTGGAAACACCATATATTTT
abundance: NA; d_gene: NA; j_gene: TRBJ1-6; v_gene: TRBV2; CDR3aa: CASSDVGGNSPLHF; CDR3nt: TGTGCCAGCAGTGACGTGGGGGGGAATTCACCCCTCCACTTT
abundance: NA; d_gene: NA; j_gene: TRBJ1-1; v_gene: TRBV30; CDR3aa: CAWSVFSNTEAFF; CDR3nt: TGTGCCTGGAGTGTATTCAGCAACACTGAAGCTTTCTTT
abundance: NA; d_gene: NA; j_gene: TRBJ2-3; v_gene: TRBV7-9; CDR3aa: CASSLKGVVDTQYF; CDR3nt: TGTGCCAGCAGCTTAAAGGGGGTTGTAGATACGCAGTATTTT
abundance: NA; d_gene: NA; j_gene: TRBJ2-7; v_gene: TRBV9; CDR3aa: CASSVAGFSYEQYF; CDR3nt: TGTGCCAGCAGCGTAGCTGGTTTCTCCTACGAGCAGTACTTC
abundance: NA; d_gene: TRBD2; j_gene: TRBJ2-3; v_gene: TRBV5-1; CDR3aa: CASSWEGNAQYF; CDR3nt: TGCGCCAGCAGCTGGGAGGGAAACGCGCAGTATTTT
abundance: NA; d_gene: NA; j_gene: TRBJ2-1; v_gene: TRBV10-1; CDR3aa: CASSEALGGRREQFF; CDR3nt: TGCGCCAGCAGTGAGGCCCTCGGGGGCCGTCGTGAGCAGTTCTTC
abundance: NA; d_gene: NA; j_gene: TRBJ1-2; v_gene: TRBV7-9; CDR3aa: CASTRRQTLNYGYTF; CDR3nt: TGTGCCAGCACCCGCCGACAGACCCTTAACTATGGCTACACCTTC
abundance: NA; d_gene: NA; j_gene: TRBJ2-2; v_gene: TRBV9; CDR3aa: CASSVGGWGGELFF; CDR3nt: TGTGCCAGCAGCGTAGGGGGCTGGGGCGGGGAGCTGTTTTTT
abundance: NA; d_gene: NA; j_gene: TRBJ1-1; v_gene: TRBV19; CDR3aa: CASSFRDTRNTEAFF; CDR3nt: TGTGCCAGTAGTTTTAGGGACACAAGGAACACTGAAGCTTTCTTT